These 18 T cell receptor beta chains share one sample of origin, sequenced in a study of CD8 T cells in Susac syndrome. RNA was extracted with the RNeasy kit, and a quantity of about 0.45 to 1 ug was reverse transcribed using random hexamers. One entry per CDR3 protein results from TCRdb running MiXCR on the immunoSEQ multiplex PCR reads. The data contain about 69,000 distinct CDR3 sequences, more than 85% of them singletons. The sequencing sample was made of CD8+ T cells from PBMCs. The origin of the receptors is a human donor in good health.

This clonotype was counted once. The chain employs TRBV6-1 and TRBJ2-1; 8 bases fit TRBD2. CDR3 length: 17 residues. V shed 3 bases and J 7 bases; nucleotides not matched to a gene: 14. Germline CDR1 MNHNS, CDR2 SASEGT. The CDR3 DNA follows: TGTGCCAGCAGTGATTGGGCCGGGGGGGCAGCTGGTAATGAGCAGTTCTTC. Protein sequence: CASSDWAGGAAGNEQFF.

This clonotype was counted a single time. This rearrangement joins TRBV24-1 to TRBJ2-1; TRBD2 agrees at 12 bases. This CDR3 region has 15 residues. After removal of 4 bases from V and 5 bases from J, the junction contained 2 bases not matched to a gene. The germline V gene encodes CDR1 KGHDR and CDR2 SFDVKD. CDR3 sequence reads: CATSERTSGDNEQFF. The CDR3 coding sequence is TGTGCCACCAGTGAAAGGACTAGCGGGGACAATGAGCAGTTCTTC.

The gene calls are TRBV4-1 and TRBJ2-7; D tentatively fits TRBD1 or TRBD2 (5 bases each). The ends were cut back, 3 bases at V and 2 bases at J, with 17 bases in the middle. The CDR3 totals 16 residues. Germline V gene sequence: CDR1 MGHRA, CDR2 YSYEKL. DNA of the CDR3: TGCGCCAGCAGCCAGGACTCTAAGGGGCAGGCCTACGAGCAGTACTTC. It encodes CASSQDSKGQAYEQYF.

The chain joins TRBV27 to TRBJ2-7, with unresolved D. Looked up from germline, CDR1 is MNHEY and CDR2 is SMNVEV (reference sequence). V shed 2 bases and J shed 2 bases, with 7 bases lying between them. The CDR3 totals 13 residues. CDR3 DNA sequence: TGTGCCAGCAGTTTAAACAGAGCCTACGAGCAGTACTTC. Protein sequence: CASSLNRAYEQYF.

The CDR3 loop is CASSLYGTARATQYF. CDR3 DNA: TGTGCCAGCAGCCTATACGGGACAGCCCGGGCTACGCAGTATTTT. The chain is built from TRBV7-2 and TRBJ2-3, with 7 nucleotides matching TRBD1. This CDR3 has 15 amino acids. Germline-derived CDR1 and CDR2 are SGHTA and FQGNSA. Trimming cost V 5 bases and J 8 bases; bases outside gene matches: 13.

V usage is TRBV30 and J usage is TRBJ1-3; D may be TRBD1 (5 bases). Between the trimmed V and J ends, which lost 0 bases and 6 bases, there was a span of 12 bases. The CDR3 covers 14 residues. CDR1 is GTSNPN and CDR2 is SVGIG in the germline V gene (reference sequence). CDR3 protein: CAWSVSGRANTIYF. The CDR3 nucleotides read TGTGCCTGGAGTGTTTCAGGCAGGGCAAACACCATATATTTT.

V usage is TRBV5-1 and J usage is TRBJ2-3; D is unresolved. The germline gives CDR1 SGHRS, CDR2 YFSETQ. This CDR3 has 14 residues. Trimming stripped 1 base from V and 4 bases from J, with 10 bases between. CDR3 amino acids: CASSLNRVPDTQYF. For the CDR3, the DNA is TGCGCCAGCAGCTTGAACCGGGTCCCAGATACGCAGTATTTT.

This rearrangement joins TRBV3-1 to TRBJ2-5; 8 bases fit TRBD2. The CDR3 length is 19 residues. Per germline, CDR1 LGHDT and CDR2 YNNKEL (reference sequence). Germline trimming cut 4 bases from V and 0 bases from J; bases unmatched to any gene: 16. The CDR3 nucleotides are TGTGCCAGCAGCCCGCGGCACCCTCAGCGGGGGCAGTACCAAGAGACCCAGTACTTC. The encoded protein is CASSPRHPQRGQYQETQYF.

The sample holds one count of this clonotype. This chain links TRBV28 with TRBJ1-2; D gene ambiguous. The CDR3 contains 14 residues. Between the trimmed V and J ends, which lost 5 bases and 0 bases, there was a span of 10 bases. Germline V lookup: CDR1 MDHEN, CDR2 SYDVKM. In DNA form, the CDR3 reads TGTGCCAGCAGTGCCCTGGAATCTAACTATGGCTACACCTTC. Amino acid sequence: CASSALESNYGYTF.

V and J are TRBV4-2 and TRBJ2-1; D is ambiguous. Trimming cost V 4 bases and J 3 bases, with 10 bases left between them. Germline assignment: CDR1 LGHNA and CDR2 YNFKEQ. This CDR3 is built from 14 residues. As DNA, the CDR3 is TGTGCCAGCAGCCCTGGTGGAAACTACAATGAGCAGTTCTTC. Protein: CASSPGGNYNEQFF.

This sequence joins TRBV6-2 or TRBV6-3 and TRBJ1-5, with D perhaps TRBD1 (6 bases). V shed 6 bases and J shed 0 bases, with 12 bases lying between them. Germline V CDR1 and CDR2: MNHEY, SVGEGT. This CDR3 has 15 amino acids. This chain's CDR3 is CASSPDRYSNQPQHF. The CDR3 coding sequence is TGTGCCAGCAGCCCGGACAGATATAGCAATCAGCCCCAGCATTTT.

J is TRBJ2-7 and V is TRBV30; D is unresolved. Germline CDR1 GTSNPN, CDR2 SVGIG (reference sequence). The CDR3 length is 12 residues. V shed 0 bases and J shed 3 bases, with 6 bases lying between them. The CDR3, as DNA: TGTGCCTGGAGTGTACTGGGCTACGAGCAGTACTTC. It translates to CAWSVLGYEQYF.

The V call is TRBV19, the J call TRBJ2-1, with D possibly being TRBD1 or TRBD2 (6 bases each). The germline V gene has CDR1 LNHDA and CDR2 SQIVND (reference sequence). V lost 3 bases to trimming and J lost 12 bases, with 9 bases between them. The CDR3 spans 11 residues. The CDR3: CASSIGGRQFF. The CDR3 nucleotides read TGTGCCAGTAGTATCGGGGGCAGGCAGTTCTTC.

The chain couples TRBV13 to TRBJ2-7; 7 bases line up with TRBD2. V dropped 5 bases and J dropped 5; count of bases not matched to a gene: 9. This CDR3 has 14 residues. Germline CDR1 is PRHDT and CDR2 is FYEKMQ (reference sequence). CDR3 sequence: CASSGRGGENEQYV. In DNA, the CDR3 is TGTGCCAGCAGCGGGAGGGGCGGGGAGAACGAGCAGTACGTC.

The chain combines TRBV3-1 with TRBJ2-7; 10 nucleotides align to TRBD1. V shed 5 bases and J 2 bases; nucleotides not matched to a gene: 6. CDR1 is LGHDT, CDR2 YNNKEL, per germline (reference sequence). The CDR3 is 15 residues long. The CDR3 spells CASSFLGQGAYEQYF. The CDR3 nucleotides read TGTGCCAGCAGCTTTCTCGGACAGGGGGCCTACGAGCAGTACTTC.

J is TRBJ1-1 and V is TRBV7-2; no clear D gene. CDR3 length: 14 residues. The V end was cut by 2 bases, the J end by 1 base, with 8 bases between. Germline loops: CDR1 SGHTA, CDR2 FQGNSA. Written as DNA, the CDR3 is TGTGCCAGCAGCTTAACCCCCTGGAACACTGAAGCTTTCTTT. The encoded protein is CASSLTPWNTEAFF.

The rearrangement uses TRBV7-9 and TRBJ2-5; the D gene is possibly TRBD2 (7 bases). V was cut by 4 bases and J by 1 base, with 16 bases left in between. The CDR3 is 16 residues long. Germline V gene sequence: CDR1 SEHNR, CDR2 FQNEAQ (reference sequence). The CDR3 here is CASSSPWAGAQETQYF. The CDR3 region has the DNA TGTGCCAGCAGCTCGCCTTGGGCGGGGGCCCAAGAGACCCAGTACTTC.

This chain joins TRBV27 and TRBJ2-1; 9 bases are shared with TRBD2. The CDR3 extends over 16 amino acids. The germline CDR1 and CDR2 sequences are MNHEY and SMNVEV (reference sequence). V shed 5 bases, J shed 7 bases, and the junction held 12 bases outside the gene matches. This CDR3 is CASSLGERGVSNEQFF. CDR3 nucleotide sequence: TGTGCCAGCAGTCTTGGGGAGCGGGGGGTTAGTAATGAGCAGTTCTTC.